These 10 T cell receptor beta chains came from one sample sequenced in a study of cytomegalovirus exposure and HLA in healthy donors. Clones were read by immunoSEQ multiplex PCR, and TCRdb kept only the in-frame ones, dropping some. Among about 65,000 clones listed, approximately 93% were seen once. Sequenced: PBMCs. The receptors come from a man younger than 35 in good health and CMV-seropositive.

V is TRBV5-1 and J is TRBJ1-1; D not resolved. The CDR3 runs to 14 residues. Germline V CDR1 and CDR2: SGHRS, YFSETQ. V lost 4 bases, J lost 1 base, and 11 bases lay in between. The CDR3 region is CASSGIGGNTEAFF. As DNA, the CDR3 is TGCGCCAGCAGCGGTATTGGAGGGAACACTGAAGCTTTCTTT.

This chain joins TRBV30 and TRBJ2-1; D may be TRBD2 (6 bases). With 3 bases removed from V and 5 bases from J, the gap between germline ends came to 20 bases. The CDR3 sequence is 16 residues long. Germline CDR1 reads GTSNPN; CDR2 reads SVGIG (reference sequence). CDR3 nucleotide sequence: TGTGCCTGGAGGGACGGGTGGAGGGCGAAGAACAATGAGCAGTTCTTC. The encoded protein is CAWRDGWRAKNNEQFF.

This CDR3 is CASSTGLRVTQYF. CDR3 nucleotides: TGTGCCAGCAGTACAGGGCTAAGGGTGACCCAGTACTTC. The rearrangement links TRBV27 to TRBJ2-5; a weak D match, TRBD1 (6 bases). This CDR3 spans 13 amino acids. With 5 bases removed from V and 7 bases from J, the gap between germline ends came to 14 bases. The germline V gene has CDR1 MNHEY and CDR2 SMNVEV (reference sequence).

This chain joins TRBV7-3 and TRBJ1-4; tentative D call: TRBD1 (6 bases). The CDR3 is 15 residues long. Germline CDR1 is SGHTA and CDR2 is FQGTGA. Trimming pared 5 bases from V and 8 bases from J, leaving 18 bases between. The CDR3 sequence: CASSPSGAGEEKLFF. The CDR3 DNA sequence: TGTGCCAGCAGCCCCTCCGGGGCAGGGGAGGAAAAACTGTTTTTT. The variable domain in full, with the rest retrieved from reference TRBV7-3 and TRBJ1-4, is GAGVSQTPSNKVTEKGKYVELRCDPISGHTALYWYRQSLGQGPEFLIYFQGTGAADDSGLPNDRFFAVRPEGSVSTLKIQRTERGDSAVYLCASSPSGAGEEKLFFGSGTQLSVL.

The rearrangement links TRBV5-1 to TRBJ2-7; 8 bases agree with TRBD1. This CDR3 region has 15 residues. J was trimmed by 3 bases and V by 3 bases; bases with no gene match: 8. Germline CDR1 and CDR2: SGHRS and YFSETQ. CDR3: CASSSAGTGVYEQYF. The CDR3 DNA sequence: TGCGCCAGCAGCTCGGCCGGGACAGGCGTCTACGAGCAGTACTTC.

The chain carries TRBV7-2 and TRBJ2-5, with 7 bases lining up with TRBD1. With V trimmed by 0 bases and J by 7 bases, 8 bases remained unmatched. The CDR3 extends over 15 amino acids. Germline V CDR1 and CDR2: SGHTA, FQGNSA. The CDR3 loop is CASSLARGRDGTQYF. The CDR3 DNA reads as TGTGCCAGCAGCTTAGCTAGGGGGCGCGATGGGACCCAGTACTTC.

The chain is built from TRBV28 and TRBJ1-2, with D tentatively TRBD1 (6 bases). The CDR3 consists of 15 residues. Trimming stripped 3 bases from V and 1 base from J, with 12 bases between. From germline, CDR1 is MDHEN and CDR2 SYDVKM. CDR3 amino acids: CASSLDRFDNYGYTF. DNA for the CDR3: TGTGCCAGCAGTTTGGACAGATTCGATAACTATGGCTACACCTTC.

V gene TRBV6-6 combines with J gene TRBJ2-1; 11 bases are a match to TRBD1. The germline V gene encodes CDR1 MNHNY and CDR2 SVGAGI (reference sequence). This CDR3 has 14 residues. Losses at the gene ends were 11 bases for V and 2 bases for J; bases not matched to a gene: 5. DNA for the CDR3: TGTGCCGGGTGGACAGGGGGCGCCTACAATGAGCAGTTCTTC. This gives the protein CAGWTGGAYNEQFF.

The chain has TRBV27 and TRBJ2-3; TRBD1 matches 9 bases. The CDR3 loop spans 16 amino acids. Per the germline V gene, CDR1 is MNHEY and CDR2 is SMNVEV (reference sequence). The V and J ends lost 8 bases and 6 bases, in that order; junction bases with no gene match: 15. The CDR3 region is CASGQGSWVRGDTQYF. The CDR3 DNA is TGTGCCAGCGGACAGGGGTCCTGGGTTAGGGGGGATACGCAGTATTTT.

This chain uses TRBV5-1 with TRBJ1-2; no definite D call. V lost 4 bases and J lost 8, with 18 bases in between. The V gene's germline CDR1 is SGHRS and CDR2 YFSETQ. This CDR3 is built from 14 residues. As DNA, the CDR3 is TGCGCCAGCAGCCCGGGCACGAGGGATCGAGGCTACACCTTC. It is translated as CASSPGTRDRGYTF.